This TCR beta chain was observed in a study of beta chain features in type 1 diabetes. Study conclusions and caveats: Type 1 diabetes patients showed a moderate but significant shortening of TCRB CDR3s in all four CD4+ subsets.

Sequenced material consisted of expressed TCRB transcripts (all of the isolated RNA was reverse transcribed). An average of approximately 3.6 million reads was obtained for naive, central memory and regulatory T cell samples. Produced via immunoSEQ multiplex PCR; TCRdb's table is partial and in-frame only. This table holds roughly 230,000 clones, about 9.3% found once. The CDR3 sequence is 17 residues long. The germline V gene has CDR1 SEHNR and CDR2 FQNEAQ (reference sequence). V was pared by 5 bases and J by 5 bases, with 24 bases between. This clone was found once. Its specificity is not known. The specimen was naive CD4+ T cells from blood. This sequence originates from a woman between 18 and 29 years old in good health. The rearrangement links TRBV7-9 to TRBJ2-5, with D hard to call. The CDR3 DNA sequence: TGTGCCAGCAGCCCCCCCTTTGTGGTCCGGGTCGGGGAGACCCAGTACTTC. Protein sequence: CASSPPFVVRVGETQYF.